This T cell receptor (beta chain) appears in the sequencing data of a study of blood T cells in healthy people across ages. Overall study findings and caveats: A conclusive naive versus antigen-experienced comparison was prevented by the unsorted PBMCs. Older age went with lower TCR beta diversity per million T cells, in a roughly linear way. Naive T cell percentage by flow cytometry tracked strongly with beta diversity.

Through a sample-barcoded 5' primer and a J-beta primer mix, a second PCR was run for roughly 7 to 12 cycles. TCRdb re-derived calls from the 5' RACE reads in MiXCR, one entry per CDR3 protein. The sample contains 550,000 to 800,000 distinct CDR3 sequences, roughly 20% of which appear only once. The J segment lost 3 bases and the V segment lost 0 bases, leaving 11 bases of the junction unmatched. CDR3 length equals 19 residues. CDR1 is MNHNY, CDR2 SVGAGI, per germline (reference sequence). This clonotype has only a few counts. Its cognate antigen is unknown. The sequence was collected from a man aged 70 or older in good health. The chain employs TRBV6-6 and TRBJ2-1, with 10 bases identical to TRBD2. What was sequenced was blood. The CDR3 sequence is CASSYSSGLAGEIYNEQFF. As DNA, the CDR3 is TGTGCCAGCAGTTACTCGAGCGGCCTAGCGGGAGAGATCTACAATGAGCAGTTCTTC.